Listed below are T cell receptor beta chains from one sample, sequenced in a study of OX40 agonist ivuxolimab in advanced cancers. Measured with immunoSEQ multiplex PCR; TCRdb has only the in-frame clones, and not every one. Seen here are tens of thousands of clones, around 86% observed once, and the top ten hold under 0.35%. Sequencing used CD4+ or CD8+ T cells sorted from blood, obtained in a trial of the OX40 agonist ivuxolimab. The receptors derive from an adult with an advanced solid tumor such as melanoma, head and neck, liver or kidney cancer. CDR3s include the opening cysteine and the closing phenylalanine or tryptophan. The D gene is left open where the match is weak. The size field is filled for only some rows; it gives once, few, many or a size class.

abundance: few
d_gene: -
j_gene: TRBJ2-1
v_gene: TRBV7-9
CDR3aa: CASSLGGGYNEQFF
CDR3nt: TGTGCCAGCAGCTTAGGAGGGGGCTACAATGAGCAGTTCTTC

abundance: -
d_gene: -
j_gene: TRBJ1-4
v_gene: TRBV7-8
CDR3aa: CASRGQLVEKLFF
CDR3nt: TGTGCCAGCAGGGGACAATTGGTTGAAAAACTGTTTTTT

abundance: -
d_gene: TRBD1
j_gene: TRBJ2-4
v_gene: TRBV18
CDR3aa: CASSPKGAVSKNIQYF
CDR3nt: TGTGCCAGCTCACCGAAGGGGGCGGTTTCCAAAAACATTCAGTACTTC

abundance: -
d_gene: -
j_gene: TRBJ2-3
v_gene: TRBV11-2
CDR3aa: CASRAGTDTQYF
CDR3nt: TGTGCCAGCCGGGCGGGCACAGATACGCAGTATTTT

abundance: -
d_gene: -
j_gene: TRBJ2-3
v_gene: TRBV6-1
CDR3aa: CASSEQKFTDTQYF
CDR3nt: TGTGCCAGCAGTGAACAAAAGTTCACAGATACGCAGTATTTT

abundance: -
d_gene: TRBD1
j_gene: TRBJ1-6
v_gene: TRBV11-2
CDR3aa: CASSLDWDRANSPLHF
CDR3nt: TGTGCCAGCAGCTTGGATTGGGACAGGGCCAATTCACCCCTCCACTTT

abundance: -
d_gene: -
j_gene: TRBJ1-4
v_gene: TRBV7-9
CDR3aa: CASSLGGPTTLNEKLFF
CDR3nt: TGTGCCAGCAGCCTCGGGGGACCGACAACTCTTAATGAAAAACTGTTTTTT

abundance: -
d_gene: -
j_gene: TRBJ2-3
v_gene: TRBV29-1
CDR3aa: CSVEVVVGDTQYF
CDR3nt: TGCAGCGTTGAGGTAGTGGTAGGTGATACGCAGTATTTT

abundance: -
d_gene: -
j_gene: TRBJ2-5
v_gene: TRBV18
CDR3aa: CASSPPNSQETQYF
CDR3nt: TGTGCCAGCTCACCACCGAACAGCCAAGAGACCCAGTACTTC

abundance: -
d_gene: TRBD1
j_gene: TRBJ1-3
v_gene: TRBV18
CDR3aa: CASSPPEGARGNTIYF
CDR3nt: TGTGCCAGCTCACCACCGGAGGGGGCGCGTGGAAACACCATATATTTT

abundance: -
d_gene: TRBD2
j_gene: TRBJ2-3
v_gene: TRBV4-1
CDR3aa: CASSQDPGAGVTQYF
CDR3nt: TGCGCCAGCAGCCAAGACCCTGGGGCGGGAGTTACGCAGTATTTT

abundance: -
d_gene: TRBD2
j_gene: TRBJ2-6
v_gene: TRBV4-3
CDR3aa: CASSQDGRVSGANVLTF
CDR3nt: TGCGCCAGCAGCCAAGATGGGAGGGTCTCTGGGGCCAACGTCCTGACTTTC

abundance: -
d_gene: -
j_gene: TRBJ2-5
v_gene: TRBV25-1
CDR3aa: CASRGEGVETQYF
CDR3nt: TGTGCCAGCAGGGGGGAAGGGGTAGAGACCCAGTACTTC

abundance: -
d_gene: TRBD1
j_gene: TRBJ1-2
v_gene: TRBV6-5
CDR3aa: CASSPRDRVSGYTF
CDR3nt: TGTGCCAGCAGTCCCCGGGACAGGGTCAGTGGCTACACCTTC

abundance: -
d_gene: -
j_gene: TRBJ2-1
v_gene: TRBV11-3
CDR3aa: CASSLEGGNEQFF
CDR3nt: TGTGCCAGCAGCCTCGAGGGTGGCAATGAGCAGTTCTTC

abundance: -
d_gene: -
j_gene: TRBJ2-7
v_gene: TRBV28
CDR3aa: CASDPEGRPTYEQYF
CDR3nt: TGTGCCAGCGACCCGGAGGGGCGGCCAACCTACGAGCAGTACTTC

abundance: -
d_gene: -
j_gene: TRBJ1-2
v_gene: TRBV11-2
CDR3aa: CASSFEGNYGYTF
CDR3nt: TGTGCCAGCAGCTTCGAGGGAAACTATGGCTACACCTTC

abundance: -
d_gene: TRBD2
j_gene: TRBJ2-1
v_gene: TRBV5-4
CDR3aa: CASSVASTSGVLQFF
CDR3nt: TGTGCCAGCAGCGTGGCCTCAACTAGCGGGGTCTTGCAGTTCTTC

abundance: -
d_gene: TRBD1
j_gene: TRBJ1-5
v_gene: TRBV27
CDR3aa: CASTSLTGGESQPQHF
CDR3nt: TGCGCCAGCACCTCCCTAACAGGGGGCGAGAGTCAGCCCCAGCATTTT

abundance: -
d_gene: TRBD2
j_gene: TRBJ2-3
v_gene: TRBV10-3
CDR3aa: CAIGGGDTQYF
CDR3nt: TGTGCCATCGGGGGGGGAGATACGCAGTATTTT

abundance: -
d_gene: -
j_gene: TRBJ2-1
v_gene: TRBV7-2
CDR3aa: CASSPRDPTNEQFF
CDR3nt: TGTGCCAGCAGCCCAAGGGACCCGACCAATGAGCAGTTCTTC

abundance: -
d_gene: -
j_gene: TRBJ1-5
v_gene: TRBV6-1
CDR3aa: CASSQQGLSNQPQHF
CDR3nt: TGTGCCAGCAGTCAACAGGGTCTCAGCAATCAGCCCCAGCATTTT

abundance: -
d_gene: TRBD1
j_gene: TRBJ2-6
v_gene: TRBV19
CDR3aa: CASSKIRGTGANVLTF
CDR3nt: TGTGCCAGTAGTAAAATCAGGGGGACTGGGGCCAACGTCCTGACTTTC